This entry is about one TCR beta chain. What it binds is not known. The sample originates from a study of T cell responses to AZD1222 COVID-19 vaccine. Study-wide findings and caveats: Females outnumbered males among donors, who were mostly white British; clonal diversity was possibly underestimated. Baseline antibody screening turned up just a handful of seropositive AZD1222 recipients. Spike-specific TCR breadth and depth grew following two AZD1222 doses.

Germline V gene sequence: CDR1 SGHKS, CDR2 YYEKEE (reference sequence). Trimming pared 3 bases from V and 2 bases from J, leaving 11 bases between. The length of the CDR3 is 14 residues. Profiling relied on immunoSEQ multiplex PCR, and the TCRdb table lists in-frame clones only, not all of them. The data contain around 200,000 clones, approximately 90% of them singletons. This TCR derives from an adult in good health. The chain recombines TRBV5-5 with TRBJ1-2; the D is unclear. Sample: peripheral blood, taken on day 0 of AZD1222 vaccination. The CDR3 nucleotides read TGTGCCAGCAGCTGGGTGGCGGGGAACTATGGCTACACCTTC. Translated, it gives CASSWVAGNYGYTF.